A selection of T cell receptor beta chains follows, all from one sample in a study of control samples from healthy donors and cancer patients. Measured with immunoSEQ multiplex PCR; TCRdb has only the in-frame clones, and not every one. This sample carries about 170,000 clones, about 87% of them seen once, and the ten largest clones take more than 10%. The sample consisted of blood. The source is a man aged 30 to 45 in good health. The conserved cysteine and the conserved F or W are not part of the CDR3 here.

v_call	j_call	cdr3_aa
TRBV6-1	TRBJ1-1	ASSENGENTEAF
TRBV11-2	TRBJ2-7	ASSLATGQGYEQY
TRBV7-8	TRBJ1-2	ASSLGGQGWASNYGYT
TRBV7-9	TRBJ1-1	ASSYMNTEAF
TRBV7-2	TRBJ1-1	ASSLLGLRDTEAF
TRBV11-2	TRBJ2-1	ASSLMSTGAYNEQF
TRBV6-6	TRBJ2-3	ASSPYRTHTDTQY
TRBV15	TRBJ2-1	ATSRTRTGYNEQF
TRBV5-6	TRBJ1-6	ASSLWENSPLH
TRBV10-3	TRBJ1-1	AISDNGRDTEAF